This T cell receptor beta chain was documented in a study of Graves' ophthalmopathy and Graves' hyperthyroidism. Amplification from RNA transcripts yielded the TCR beta CDR3 regions. RT-PCR in the first round used HTBI primers; a second-round multiplex PCR followed. TCRdb analysed the multiplex PCR reads with MiXCR anew, one entry per CDR3 protein. The sample consists of about 740,000 distinct CDR3 sequences, 35% to 50% of them appearing once. Details on this clonotype: Its antigen remains unidentified.

Study-level findings and limits: Sensitivity of under 71% and specificity of around 72% were achieved by the model that predicted ophthalmopathy progression. Blood shared most expanded thyroid clonotypes above 0.001 frequency.

CAS ≥3, NOSPECS ≥4, moderate-to-severe activity and duration under 3 months marked donors with ophthalmopathy. The receptor's source is an adult man with Graves' ophthalmopathy. Sequencing input: peripheral blood.

The CDR3 sequence is CASSLAASGGLYEQYF. CDR3 bases: TGTGCCAGCAGCTTAGCGGCGTCCGGGGGTCTCTACGAGCAGTACTTC. J is TRBJ2-7 and V is TRBV7-2; possible D gene TRBD2, 6 bases. Germline values: CDR1 SGHTA, CDR2 FQGNSA. CDR3 length: 16 amino acids. The V gene lost 0 bases and the J gene lost 3 bases, with 15 bases spanning the gap. Together with reference TRBV7-2 and TRBJ2-7, the CDR3 gives the full variable domain: GAGVSQSPSNKVTEKGKDVELRCDPISGHTALYWYRQSLGQGLEFLIYFQGNSAPDKSGLPSDRFSAERTGGSVSTLTIQRTQQEDSAVYLCASSLAASGGLYEQYFGPGTRLTVT.